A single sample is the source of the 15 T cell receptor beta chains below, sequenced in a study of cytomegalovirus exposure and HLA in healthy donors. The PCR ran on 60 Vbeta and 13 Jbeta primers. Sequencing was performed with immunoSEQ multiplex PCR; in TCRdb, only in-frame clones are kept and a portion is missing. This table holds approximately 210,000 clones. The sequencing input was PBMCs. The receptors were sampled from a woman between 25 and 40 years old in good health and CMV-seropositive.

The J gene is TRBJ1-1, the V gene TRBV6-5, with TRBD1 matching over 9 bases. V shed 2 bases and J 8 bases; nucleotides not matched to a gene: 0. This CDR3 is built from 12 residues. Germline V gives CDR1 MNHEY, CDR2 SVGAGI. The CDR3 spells CASSYGTGEAFF. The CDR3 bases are TGTGCCAGCAGTTACGGGACAGGGGAAGCTTTCTTT.

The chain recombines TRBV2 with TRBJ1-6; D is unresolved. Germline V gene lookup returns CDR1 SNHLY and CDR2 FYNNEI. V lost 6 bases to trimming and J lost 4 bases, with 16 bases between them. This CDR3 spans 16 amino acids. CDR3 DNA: TGTGCCAGCAGCCCGGACTTTGGCTTTTATAATTCACCCCTCCACTTT. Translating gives CASSPDFGFYNSPLHF.

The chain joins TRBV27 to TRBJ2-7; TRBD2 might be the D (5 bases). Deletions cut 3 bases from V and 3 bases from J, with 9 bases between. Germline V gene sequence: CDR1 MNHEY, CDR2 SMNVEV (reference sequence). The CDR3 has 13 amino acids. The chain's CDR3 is CASSFSADYEQYF. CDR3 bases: TGTGCCAGCAGTTTTAGCGCGGACTACGAGCAGTACTTC.

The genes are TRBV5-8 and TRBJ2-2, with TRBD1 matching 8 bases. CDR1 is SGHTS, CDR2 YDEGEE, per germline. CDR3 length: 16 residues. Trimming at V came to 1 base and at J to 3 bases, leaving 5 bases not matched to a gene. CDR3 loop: CASSLWTGTDTGELFF. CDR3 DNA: TGTGCCAGCAGCTTGTGGACAGGGACAGACACCGGGGAGCTGTTTTTT.

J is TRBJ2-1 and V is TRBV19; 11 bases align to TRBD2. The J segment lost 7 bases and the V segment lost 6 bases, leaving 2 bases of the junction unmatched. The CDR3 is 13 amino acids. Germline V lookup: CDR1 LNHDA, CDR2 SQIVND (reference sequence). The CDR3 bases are TGTGCCAGTAGACGACTAGCGGGAAATGAGCAGTTCTTC. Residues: CASRRLAGNEQFF. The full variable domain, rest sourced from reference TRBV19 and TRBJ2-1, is DGGITQSPKYLFRKEGQNVTLSCEQNLNHDAMYWYRQDPGQGLRLIYYSQIVNDFQKGDIAEGYSVSREKKESFPLTVTSAQKNPTAFYLCASRRLAGNEQFFGPGTRLTVL.

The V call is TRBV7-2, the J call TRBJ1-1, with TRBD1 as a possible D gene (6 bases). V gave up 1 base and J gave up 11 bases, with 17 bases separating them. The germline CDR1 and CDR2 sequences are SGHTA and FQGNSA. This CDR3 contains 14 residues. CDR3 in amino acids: CASSLVGTLKGAFF. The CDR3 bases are TGTGCCAGCAGCTTAGTGGGGACACTGAAAGGGGCTTTCTTT.

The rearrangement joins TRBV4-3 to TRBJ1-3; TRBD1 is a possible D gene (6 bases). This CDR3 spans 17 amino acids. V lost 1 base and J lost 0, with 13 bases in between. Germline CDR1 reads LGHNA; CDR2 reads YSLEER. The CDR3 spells CASSQAVTGSSGNTIYF. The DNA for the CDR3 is TGCGCCAGCAGCCAAGCGGTTACAGGGAGCTCTGGAAACACCATATATTTT.

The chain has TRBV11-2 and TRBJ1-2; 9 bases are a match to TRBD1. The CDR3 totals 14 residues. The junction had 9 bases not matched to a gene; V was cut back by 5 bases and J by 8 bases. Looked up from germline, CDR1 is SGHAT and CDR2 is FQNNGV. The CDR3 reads CASSPGDRAGGYTF. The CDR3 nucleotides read TGTGCCAGCAGCCCTGGGGACAGGGCGGGCGGCTACACCTTC.

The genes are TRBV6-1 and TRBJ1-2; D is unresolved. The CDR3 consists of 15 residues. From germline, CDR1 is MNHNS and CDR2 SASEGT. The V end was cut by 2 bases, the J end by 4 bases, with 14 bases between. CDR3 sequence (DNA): TGTGCCAGCAGTGAATATCAAACTCGTGGCTATGGCTACACCTTC. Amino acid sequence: CASSEYQTRGYGYTF.

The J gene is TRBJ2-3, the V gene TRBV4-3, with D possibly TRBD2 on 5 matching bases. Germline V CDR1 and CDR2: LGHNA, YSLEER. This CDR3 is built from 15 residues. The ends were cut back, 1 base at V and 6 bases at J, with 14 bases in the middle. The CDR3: CASSQVHGREDTQYF. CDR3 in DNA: TGCGCCAGCAGCCAAGTACACGGAAGGGAGGATACGCAGTATTTT.

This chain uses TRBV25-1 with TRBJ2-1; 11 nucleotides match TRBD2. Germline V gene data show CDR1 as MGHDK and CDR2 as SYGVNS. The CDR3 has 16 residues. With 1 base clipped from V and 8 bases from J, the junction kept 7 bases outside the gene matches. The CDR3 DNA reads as TGTGCCAGCAGTGAATTGGGGACTAGCGGAAGTCATGAGCAGTTCTTC. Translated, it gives CASSELGTSGSHEQFF.

The CDR3 loop is CASSKQGNYGYTF. The CDR3 bases are TGTGCCAGTAGTAAACAGGGGAACTATGGCTACACCTTC. This chain connects TRBV19 to TRBJ1-2; 7 bases fit TRBD1. CDR3 length: 13 residues. J was trimmed by 2 bases and V by 4 bases; bases with no gene match: 1. Germline V CDR1 and CDR2: LNHDA, SQIVND (reference sequence).

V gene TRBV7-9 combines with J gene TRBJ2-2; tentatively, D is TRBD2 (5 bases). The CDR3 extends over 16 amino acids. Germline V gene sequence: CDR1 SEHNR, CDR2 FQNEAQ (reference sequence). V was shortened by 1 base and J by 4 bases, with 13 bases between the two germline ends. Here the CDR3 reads CASSLGSGSSTGELFF. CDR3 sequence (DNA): TGTGCCAGCAGCTTAGGTTCGGGGAGCTCCACCGGGGAGCTGTTTTTT. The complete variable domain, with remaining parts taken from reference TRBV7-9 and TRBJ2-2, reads DTGVSQNPRHKITKRGQNVTFRCDPISEHNRLYWYRQTLGQGPEFLTYFQNEAQLEKSRLLSDRFSAERPKGSFSTLEIQRTEQGDSAMYLCASSLGSGSSTGELFFGEGSRLTVL.

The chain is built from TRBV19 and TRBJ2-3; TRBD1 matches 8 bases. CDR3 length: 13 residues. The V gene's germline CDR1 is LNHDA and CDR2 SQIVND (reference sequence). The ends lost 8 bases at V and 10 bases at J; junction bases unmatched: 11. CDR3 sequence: CASSETGGSPQYF. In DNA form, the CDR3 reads TGTGCCAGTTCGGAAACAGGGGGGTCTCCGCAGTATTTT. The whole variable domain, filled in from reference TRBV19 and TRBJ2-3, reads DGGITQSPKYLFRKEGQNVTLSCEQNLNHDAMYWYRQDPGQGLRLIYYSQIVNDFQKGDIAEGYSVSREKKESFPLTVTSAQKNPTAFYLCASSETGGSPQYFGPGTRLTVL.

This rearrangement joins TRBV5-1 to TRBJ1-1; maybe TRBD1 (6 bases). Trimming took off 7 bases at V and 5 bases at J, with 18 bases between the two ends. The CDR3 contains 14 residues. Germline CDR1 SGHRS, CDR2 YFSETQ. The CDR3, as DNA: TGCGCCAGCCGATTGTCAACAGGGAATACTGAAGCTTTCTTT. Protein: CASRLSTGNTEAFF.